This T cell receptor beta chain was recovered during a study of breast tumors, draining lymph nodes, adjacent tissues. This CDR3 is built from 15 residues. The germline CDR1 and CDR2 sequences are MNHGY and SVAAGI. The ends were cut back, 2 bases at V and 2 bases at J, with 12 bases in the middle. TCRdb used MiXCR to reprocess the multiplex PCR reads, holding one entry per CDR3 protein. This table holds 50,000 to 85,000 distinct CDR3 sequences, approximately 47% found once. The receptor was isolated from a female donor with breast cancer. Some clones in this sample may be carry-over from other donors' samples. Material for sequencing was breast tumor tissue. V is TRBV6-9 and J is TRBJ1-2; tentative D call: TRBD1 (6 bases). CDR3: CASSYGGALNYGYTF. CDR3 in DNA: TGTGCCAGCAGTTATGGGGGGGCCCTAAACTATGGCTACACCTTC.